This entry features one T cell receptor (beta chain) sequence. The sample originates from a study of blood T cell repertoires in COVID-19. Study-wide context: Samples representing acute and convalescent COVID-19 were sourced from the United States, Italy and Spain. PBMCs, B-cell-depleted T cells, or T cells were the source of the cDNA or gDNA that made up the material.

Seattle patient enrollment occurred during active infection, with longitudinal follow-up thereafter. The CDR3 has 18 residues. Germline V gene lookup returns CDR1 MNHEY and CDR2 SVGEGT. The trim removed 2 bases at V and 0 bases at J, leaving 5 bases unmatched. Authors' methods: For nucleated cells, counts were estimated from reference gene primer amplification. Using immunoSEQ multiplex PCR, the repertoire was profiled, and TCRdb retains in-frame clones only, with some absent. That table furnishes V, J and clone size, whereas the DNA furnished D and trimming. The sample has approximately 110,000 clones; roughly 90% are singletons.

This TCR was sampled from a man aged 50 to 60 with COVID-19, enrolled during active disease. The chain uses TRBV6-2 or TRBV6-3 and TRBJ2-1, with 12 positions matching TRBD2. The sequencing input was peripheral blood. CDR3 protein: CASSYPSGRVYSYNEQFF. In DNA, the CDR3 is TGTGCCAGCAGTTACCCTAGCGGGAGGGTTTACTCCTACAATGAGCAGTTCTTC.